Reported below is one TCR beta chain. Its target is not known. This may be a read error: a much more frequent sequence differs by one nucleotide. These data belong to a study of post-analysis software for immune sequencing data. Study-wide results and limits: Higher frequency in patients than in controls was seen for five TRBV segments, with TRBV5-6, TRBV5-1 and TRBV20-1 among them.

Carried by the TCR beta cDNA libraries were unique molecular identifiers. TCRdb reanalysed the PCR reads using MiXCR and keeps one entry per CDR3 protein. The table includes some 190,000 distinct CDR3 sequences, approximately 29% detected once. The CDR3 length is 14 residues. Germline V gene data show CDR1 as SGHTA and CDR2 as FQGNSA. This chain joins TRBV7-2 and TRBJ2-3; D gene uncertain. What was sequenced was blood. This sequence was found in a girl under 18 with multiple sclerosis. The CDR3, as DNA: TGTGTCAGCAGCTTAGTTCATGGGACAGATACGCAGTATTTT. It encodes CVSSLVHGTDTQYF.